Below, 18 T cell receptor beta chains from the same sample are listed, as sequenced in a study of Ad26.COV2.S vaccination and SARS-CoV-2 variants. Treatment here: 19 received Ad26.COV2.S at low or high dose, single or two shots; roughly five received placebo; per-sample allocation not given. On day 63 after the first injection, vaccine and placebo recipients gave samples. Sequencing was performed with immunoSEQ multiplex PCR; in TCRdb, only in-frame clones are kept and a portion is missing. The table includes 300,000 to 350,000 clones, 75% to 90% detected once. This sample comprised peripheral blood, obtained in a trial of Ad26.COV2.S vaccine versus placebo. The origin of the receptors is a person aged 18-60 years who received the Ad26.COV2.S COVID-19 vaccine or a placebo.

V gene TRBV4-3 combines with J gene TRBJ1-1; D ambiguous. This CDR3 has 12 residues. V was trimmed by 2 bases and J by 10 bases, leaving 11 bases between them. Germline CDR1 reads LGHNA; CDR2 reads YSLEER. CDR3 sequence (DNA): TGCGCCAGCAGCCAAAGCAGAGGGCCAGCTTTCTTT. This translates into CASSQSRGPAFF.

The gene calls are TRBV11-2 and TRBJ2-1; D unclear. This CDR3 comprises 13 residues. The V end was cut by 2 bases, the J end by 2 bases, with 4 bases between. Germline lookup yields CDR1 SGHAT and CDR2 FQNNGV. The DNA of the CDR3 is TGTGCCAGCAGCTTAACAGCCTACAATGAGCAGTTCTTC. This translates into CASSLTAYNEQFF.

The chain employs TRBV12-5 and TRBJ1-5, with D maybe TRBD1 (5 bases). This CDR3 is built from 13 residues. The germline V and J ends were trimmed by 7 bases and 4 bases, with 11 bases remaining between them. CDR1 and CDR2 (germline): LGHNT, FRNRAP. The CDR3 spells CASALGENQPQHF. The DNA for the CDR3 is TGTGCTAGTGCCCTAGGGGAGAATCAGCCCCAGCATTTT. Complete variable domain (other parts from reference TRBV12-5 and TRBJ1-5): DARVTQTPRHKVTEMGQEVTMRCQPILGHNTVFWYRQTMMQGLELLAYFRNRAPLDDSGMPKDRFSAEMPDATLATLKIQPSEPRDSAVYFCASALGENQPQHFGDGTRLSIL.

The chain links TRBV7-8 to TRBJ2-1; TRBD2 might be the D (6 bases). Trimming left V 5 bases short and J 6 bases short, with 20 bases between. Germline CDR1 is SGHVS and CDR2 is FQNEAQ. The CDR3 extends over 16 amino acids. As DNA, the CDR3 is TGTGCCAGCAGCGGGACTCCCCGACCGACTGCCAATGAGCAGTTCTTC. Its protein product is CASSGTPRPTANEQFF.

The chain links TRBV3-1 (or the pseudogene TRBV3-2) to TRBJ2-5, with 7 bases aligning to TRBD2. The CDR3 sequence is 15 residues long. In germline, CDR1 is LGHDT, CDR2 YNNKEL (reference sequence). V trimming: 3 bases; J trimming: 5 bases; junction bases outside the gene matches: 9. The CDR3 is CASSQAVGGVETQYF. CDR3 in DNA: TGTGCCAGCAGCCAGGCGGTGGGGGGGGTTGAGACCCAGTACTTC.

The V and J genes are TRBV6-5 and TRBJ1-1, with unresolved D. The length of the CDR3 is 15 residues. V was trimmed by 6 bases and J by 3 bases, leaving 17 bases between them. Germline V gene lookup returns CDR1 MNHEY and CDR2 SVGAGI. The CDR3 DNA sequence: TGTGCCAGCAGCGCTCCCGTTCAAAAGGACACTGAAGCTTTCTTT. Its translation is CASSAPVQKDTEAFF.

The J gene is TRBJ2-1, the V gene TRBV4-2; no definite D call. The germline V gene has CDR1 LGHNA and CDR2 YNFKEQ. The CDR3 totals 16 residues. Trimming removed 0 bases from V and 2 bases from J, with 11 bases in between. CDR3 DNA sequence: TGTGCCAGCAGCCAAGAAGCGAGTGACGCCTACAATGAGCAGTTCTTC. Protein sequence: CASSQEASDAYNEQFF.

The chain couples TRBV27 to TRBJ2-7; D might be TRBD1 (6 bases). This CDR3 is built from 14 residues. Trimming stripped 3 bases from V and 2 bases from J, with 11 bases between. Germline CDR1 is MNHEY and CDR2 is SMNVEV (reference sequence). CDR3 DNA sequence: TGTGCCAGCAGTTTGGGGGACAAAACCTACGAGCAGTACTTC. The encoded protein is CASSLGDKTYEQYF.

The chain joins TRBV15 to TRBJ2-7, with D tentatively TRBD2 (6 bases). This CDR3 is built from 15 residues. The V gene lost 0 bases and the J gene lost 0 bases, with 9 bases spanning the gap. CDR1 is LNHNV, CDR2 YYDKDF, per germline (reference sequence). The CDR3 coding sequence is TGTGCCACCAGCAGAGATCCGGGAGCCTCCTACGAGCAGTACGTC. It is translated as CATSRDPGASYEQYV.

This sequence joins TRBV19 and TRBJ1-1; D ambiguous. Trimming cost V 7 bases and J 6 bases, with 12 bases left between them. The CDR3 runs to 12 residues. CDR1 is LNHDA, CDR2 SQIVND, per germline (reference sequence). In nucleotides, the CDR3 is TGTGCCAGTATCGAACAGTTCCCTGAAGCTTTCTTT. This translates into CASIEQFPEAFF.

The V and J genes are TRBV6-2 or TRBV6-3 and TRBJ2-7; the D gene is possibly TRBD2 (6 bases). The CDR3 extends over 13 amino acids. Trimming pared 6 bases from V and 1 base from J, leaving 10 bases between. From germline, CDR1 is MNHEY and CDR2 SVGEGT. The CDR3 sequence is CASSPGGSYEQYF. CDR3 nucleotide sequence: TGTGCCAGCAGCCCCGGGGGATCCTACGAGCAGTACTTC.

This clone showed up just a few times. The rearrangement uses TRBV18 and TRBJ2-2; no definite D call. There are 12 residues in the CDR3. V was pared by 3 bases and J by 4 bases, with 3 bases between. Germline CDR1 KGHSH, CDR2 LQKENI. The DNA of the CDR3 is TGTGCCAGCTCACCCTCCACCGGGGAGCTGTTTTTT. It translates to CASSPSTGELFF.

This chain links TRBV7-9 with TRBJ1-1; D is unresolved. This CDR3 is 14 amino acids long. V lost 2 bases and J lost 5, with 12 bases in between. Germline V CDR1 and CDR2: SEHNR, FQNEAQ (reference sequence). The CDR3 DNA reads as TGTGCCAGCAGCTTACCCCCTGGGGTTACTGAAGCTTTCTTT. Its protein is CASSLPPGVTEAFF.

This chain's CDR3 is CASSVKQGIGEKLFF. In DNA form, the CDR3 reads TGTGCCAGCAGCGTAAAACAGGGAATTGGGGAAAAACTGTTTTTT. The chain links TRBV7-8 to TRBJ1-4, with D perhaps TRBD1 (6 bases). Germline loops: CDR1 SGHVS, CDR2 FQNEAQ. Trimming took off 5 bases at V and 8 bases at J, with 18 bases between the two ends. The CDR3 spans 15 residues.

V is TRBV10-3 and J is TRBJ1-1; 8 bases are shared with TRBD1. After removal of 10 bases from V and 4 bases from J, the junction contained 14 bases not matched to a gene. CDR1 and CDR2 (germline): ENHRY, SYGVKD. The CDR3 has 15 amino acids. As DNA, the CDR3 is TGTGCCACGCGATTGACAGGGGAAGTGGGCACTGAAGCTTTCTTT. Amino acids: CATRLTGEVGTEAFF.

The gene calls are TRBV24-1 and TRBJ2-6; possibly TRBD2 for D (7 bases). V lost 8 bases to trimming and J lost 2 bases, with 27 bases between them. There are 20 residues in the CDR3. Germline V gene lookup returns CDR1 KGHDR and CDR2 SFDVKD. The CDR3 nucleotides read TGTGCCACCACATGGGTTCGTGGGGGGGCCTCGTCTCCTGGGGCCAACGTCCTGACTTTC. Its translation: CATTWVRGGASSPGANVLTF.

The J gene is TRBJ1-1, the V gene TRBV13; D uncertain. Germline CDR1 PRHDT, CDR2 FYEKMQ (reference sequence). This CDR3 comprises 14 residues. The ends were cut back, 0 bases at V and 3 bases at J, with 8 bases in the middle. The CDR3: CASSLGEGDTEAFF. CDR3 DNA: TGTGCCAGCAGCTTAGGGGAAGGTGACACTGAAGCTTTCTTT.

The CDR3 region has the DNA TGTGCCAGCAGGCCCCAGGGGTCTGGAAACACCATATATTTT. Translated, it gives CASRPQGSGNTIYF. V and J are TRBV3-1 (or the pseudogene TRBV3-2) and TRBJ1-3, with D possibly matching TRBD1 (6 bases). The CDR3 contains 14 residues. Germline values: CDR1 LGHDT, CDR2 YNNKEL (reference sequence). With 6 bases removed from V and 1 base from J, the gap between germline ends came to 10 bases.